Listed below are T cell receptor beta chains from one sample, sequenced in a study of CD8 T cells in ankylosing spondylitis. TCRdb re-called the 5' RACE reads with MiXCR, one entry per CDR3 protein. The table includes 90,000 to 120,000 distinct CDR3 sequences, around 24% detected once. The sample was synovial fluid, either unsorted or a sorted T cell fraction (not recorded which). Receptor source: a male donor with ankylosing spondylitis. CDR3s include the opening cysteine and the closing phenylalanine or tryptophan. D genes are given only for firm matches. Expanded clones get a size class; other rows say once, few or many, or leave the size out.

V gene: TRBV3-1
D gene: NA
clone size: few
J gene: TRBJ2-1
CDR3 protein: CASSQDRQGPYYNEQFF
CDR3 DNA: TGTGCCAGCAGCCAAGATAGGCAGGGACCTTACTACAATGAGCAGTTCTTC

V gene: TRBV18
D gene: NA
clone size: few
J gene: TRBJ2-1
CDR3 protein: CASSLPGYYNEQFF
CDR3 DNA: TGTGCCAGCTCATTACCAGGATACTACAATGAGCAGTTCTTC

V gene: TRBV5-6
D gene: NA
clone size: NA
J gene: TRBJ1-1
CDR3 protein: CASSLGRKVNTEAFF
CDR3 DNA: TGTGCCAGCAGCTTGGGGAGGAAGGTGAACACTGAAGCTTTCTTT

V gene: TRBV6-4
D gene: TRBD2
clone size: NA
J gene: TRBJ2-1
CDR3 protein: CASSQAGGPNEQFF
CDR3 DNA: TGTGCCAGCAGTCAAGCGGGAGGGCCAAATGAGCAGTTCTTC

V gene: TRBV4-2
D gene: NA
clone size: few
J gene: TRBJ1-4
CDR3 protein: CASSQDSRGGEKLFF
CDR3 DNA: TGTGCCAGCAGCCAAGATTCAAGGGGAGGCGAAAAACTGTTTTTT

V gene: TRBV3-1
D gene: NA
clone size: NA
J gene: TRBJ2-7
CDR3 protein: CASSQISWYEQYF
CDR3 DNA: TGTGCCAGCAGCCAAATCTCCTGGTACGAGCAGTACTTC

V gene: TRBV2
D gene: NA
clone size: few
J gene: TRBJ1-1
CDR3 protein: CATTQEASGNTEAFF
CDR3 DNA: TGTGCCACCACGCAGGAGGCCTCAGGAAACACTGAAGCTTTCTTT

V gene: TRBV15
D gene: TRBD1
clone size: many
J gene: TRBJ1-2
CDR3 protein: CATSRGGFGQGAQGYTF
CDR3 DNA: TGTGCCACCAGCAGAGGAGGATTTGGACAGGGGGCACAAGGCTACACCTTC

V gene: TRBV12-3/TRBV12-4
D gene: NA
clone size: NA
J gene: TRBJ2-2
CDR3 protein: CASSPDRPPGELFF
CDR3 DNA: TGTGCCAGCAGCCCTGACCGGCCCCCCGGGGAGCTGTTTTTT

V gene: TRBV4-2
D gene: TRBD1
clone size: few
J gene: TRBJ2-2
CDR3 protein: CASSDRGRTGELFF
CDR3 DNA: TGTGCCAGCAGCGACAGGGGGCGCACCGGGGAGCTGTTTTTT

V gene: TRBV5-1
D gene: TRBD1
clone size: NA
J gene: TRBJ1-1
CDR3 protein: CASSLAQGARNTEAFF
CDR3 DNA: TGCGCCAGCAGCTTGGCTCAGGGGGCGCGGAACACTGAAGCTTTCTTT

V gene: TRBV29-1
D gene: NA
clone size: NA
J gene: TRBJ2-7
CDR3 protein: CSVEGFSYEQYF
CDR3 DNA: TGCAGCGTTGAGGGATTCTCCTACGAGCAGTACTTC

V gene: TRBV7-6
D gene: TRBD1
clone size: NA
J gene: TRBJ2-5
CDR3 protein: CASSPTRQGETQYF
CDR3 DNA: TGTGCCAGCAGCCCAACCCGACAGGGGGAGACCCAGTACTTC

V gene: TRBV7-9
D gene: NA
clone size: NA
J gene: TRBJ2-1
CDR3 protein: CASSPGYAGFHNEQFF
CDR3 DNA: TGTGCCAGCAGCCCCGGGTATGCGGGCTTCCACAATGAGCAGTTCTTC

V gene: TRBV5-1
D gene: NA
clone size: many
J gene: TRBJ2-7
CDR3 protein: CASSLADGGTYEQYF
CDR3 DNA: TGCGCCAGCAGCTTGGCGGACGGAGGAACCTACGAGCAGTACTTC

V gene: TRBV20-1
D gene: NA
clone size: NA
J gene: TRBJ1-2
CDR3 protein: CSAREGHRINYGYTF
CDR3 DNA: TGCAGTGCTAGGGAGGGGCACCGGATAAACTATGGCTACACCTTC

V gene: TRBV7-6
D gene: TRBD1
clone size: NA
J gene: TRBJ1-6
CDR3 protein: CASSFRQGMGSPLHF
CDR3 DNA: TGTGCCAGCAGTTTCCGACAGGGTATGGGATCACCCCTCCACTTT

V gene: TRBV7-2
D gene: NA
clone size: many
J gene: TRBJ2-1
CDR3 protein: CASSRGAAYNEQFF
CDR3 DNA: TGTGCCAGCAGCCGTGGTGCGGCCTACAATGAGCAGTTCTTC

V gene: TRBV6-1
D gene: NA
clone size: few
J gene: TRBJ1-5
CDR3 protein: CASSLQGREQPQHF
CDR3 DNA: TGTGCCAGCAGTCTTCAGGGGAGGGAGCAGCCCCAGCATTTT

V gene: TRBV15
D gene: NA
clone size: few
J gene: TRBJ2-2
CDR3 protein: CATSSYSTGPTGELFF
CDR3 DNA: TGTGCCACCAGCAGCTACTCGACAGGCCCCACCGGGGAGCTGTTTTTT

V gene: TRBV10-3
D gene: NA
clone size: few
J gene: TRBJ2-5
CDR3 protein: CAISDASSKTQYF
CDR3 DNA: TGTGCCATCAGTGACGCAAGCAGCAAGACCCAGTACTTC

V gene: TRBV29-1
D gene: TRBD1
clone size: NA
J gene: TRBJ1-1
CDR3 protein: CSSLDRGTEAFF
CDR3 DNA: TGCAGCTCTTTAGACAGGGGAACTGAAGCTTTCTTT

V gene: TRBV11-2
D gene: NA
clone size: NA
J gene: TRBJ2-1
CDR3 protein: CASSPSPYNEQFF
CDR3 DNA: TGTGCCAGCAGCCCTTCACCCTACAATGAGCAGTTCTTC

V gene: TRBV10-2
D gene: NA
clone size: many
J gene: TRBJ2-3
CDR3 protein: CASSELQFTDTQYF
CDR3 DNA: TGCGCCAGCAGTGAGTTACAGTTCACAGATACGCAGTATTTT

V gene: TRBV12-3/TRBV12-4
D gene: TRBD1
clone size: many
J gene: TRBJ1-5
CDR3 protein: CASSQGTGFGNQPQHF
CDR3 DNA: TGTGCCAGCAGCCAAGGGACAGGGTTTGGGAATCAGCCCCAGCATTTT

V gene: TRBV4-2
D gene: NA
clone size: many
J gene: TRBJ1-1
CDR3 protein: CASTRRVGGTEAFF
CDR3 DNA: TGTGCCAGCACCCGTCGGGTCGGGGGCACTGAAGCTTTCTTT

V gene: TRBV6-2/TRBV6-3
D gene: TRBD2
clone size: NA
J gene: TRBJ2-1
CDR3 protein: CASSYPFAGGAYNEQFF
CDR3 DNA: TGTGCCAGCAGTTACCCCTTTGCGGGAGGGGCCTACAATGAGCAGTTCTTC

V gene: TRBV11-2
D gene: TRBD2
clone size: few
J gene: TRBJ2-1
CDR3 protein: CASSLEAGAREQFF
CDR3 DNA: TGTGCCAGCAGCTTAGAGGCGGGAGCACGGGAGCAGTTCTTC

V gene: TRBV12-3/TRBV12-4
D gene: TRBD1
clone size: NA
J gene: TRBJ1-2
CDR3 protein: CASRSGGVYGYTF
CDR3 DNA: TGTGCCAGCAGATCAGGGGGCGTTTATGGCTACACCTTC

V gene: TRBV12-3/TRBV12-4
D gene: NA
clone size: NA
J gene: TRBJ2-4
CDR3 protein: CASSVLAKNIQYF
CDR3 DNA: TGTGCCAGCAGTGTTCTAGCCAAAAACATTCAGTACTTC

V gene: TRBV5-1
D gene: TRBD1
clone size: NA
J gene: TRBJ1-1
CDR3 protein: CASSLGGTGYTEAFF
CDR3 DNA: TGCGCCAGCAGCTTGGGCGGGACAGGATACACTGAAGCTTTCTTT

V gene: TRBV20-1
D gene: NA
clone size: few
J gene: TRBJ1-2
CDR3 protein: CSARAPIAYGYTF
CDR3 DNA: TGCAGTGCTAGGGCTCCTATAGCCTATGGCTACACCTTC

V gene: TRBV5-1
D gene: NA
clone size: NA
J gene: TRBJ1-2
CDR3 protein: CASSLEAGRLGYTF
CDR3 DNA: TGCGCCAGCAGCTTGGAAGCAGGGAGACTTGGCTACACCTTC

V gene: TRBV5-6
D gene: NA
clone size: NA
J gene: TRBJ1-1
CDR3 protein: CASSWRLDYDTEAFF
CDR3 DNA: TGTGCCAGCAGTTGGAGGTTGGACTACGACACTGAAGCTTTCTTT

V gene: TRBV15
D gene: TRBD1
clone size: many
J gene: TRBJ1-1
CDR3 protein: CATSRDRGGVGEAFF
CDR3 DNA: TGTGCCACCAGCAGAGATCGAGGGGGCGTGGGTGAAGCTTTCTTT

V gene: TRBV29-1
D gene: TRBD2
clone size: many
J gene: TRBJ2-1
CDR3 protein: CSVGGRAGGQEQFF
CDR3 DNA: TGCAGCGTTGGAGGGCGAGCGGGAGGGCAGGAGCAGTTCTTC

V gene: TRBV12-3/TRBV12-4
D gene: NA
clone size: many
J gene: TRBJ1-2
CDR3 protein: CASSFPGSYGYTF
CDR3 DNA: TGTGCCAGCAGTTTCCCTGGAAGCTATGGCTACACCTTC

V gene: TRBV11-2
D gene: NA
clone size: few
J gene: TRBJ2-1
CDR3 protein: CASSPTGKGPKSPYNEQFF
CDR3 DNA: TGTGCCAGCAGCCCCACCGGGAAAGGGCCCAAGTCCCCCTACAATGAGCAGTTCTTC

V gene: TRBV20-1
D gene: NA
clone size: NA
J gene: TRBJ2-1
CDR3 protein: CSAQRVLNEQFF
CDR3 DNA: TGCAGTGCGCAGCGGGTACTTAATGAGCAGTTCTTC

V gene: TRBV25-1
D gene: TRBD2
clone size: NA
J gene: TRBJ2-5
CDR3 protein: CASSDPAGRETQYF
CDR3 DNA: TGTGCCAGCAGTGACCCCGCCGGGAGGGAGACCCAGTACTTC

V gene: TRBV11-1
D gene: TRBD1
clone size: few
J gene: TRBJ1-1
CDR3 protein: CASSIQGLEAFF
CDR3 DNA: TGTGCCAGCAGTATACAGGGGCTTGAAGCTTTCTTT

V gene: TRBV29-1
D gene: NA
clone size: NA
J gene: TRBJ1-1
CDR3 protein: CSVVKQVNTEAFF
CDR3 DNA: TGCAGCGTTGTTAAACAGGTGAACACTGAAGCTTTCTTT

V gene: TRBV20-1
D gene: NA
clone size: NA
J gene: TRBJ2-6
CDR3 protein: CSARDSQRSGANVLTF
CDR3 DNA: TGCAGTGCTAGAGATTCCCAGCGTTCTGGGGCCAACGTCCTGACTTTC

V gene: TRBV5-1
D gene: TRBD1
clone size: NA
J gene: TRBJ1-1
CDR3 protein: CASSLTGPQTEAFF
CDR3 DNA: TGCGCCAGCAGTTTGACAGGGCCCCAAACTGAAGCTTTCTTT

V gene: TRBV11-2
D gene: TRBD1
clone size: few
J gene: TRBJ2-5
CDR3 protein: CASSLGGTGTGSETQYF
CDR3 DNA: TGTGCCAGCAGCTTAGGCGGTACCGGGACAGGGAGCGAGACCCAGTACTTC

V gene: TRBV5-1
D gene: NA
clone size: NA
J gene: TRBJ1-1
CDR3 protein: CASSRIINAEAFF
CDR3 DNA: TGCGCCAGCAGCCGGATTATAAACGCTGAAGCTTTCTTT

V gene: TRBV20-1
D gene: NA
clone size: few
J gene: TRBJ1-5
CDR3 protein: CSARDRGFWSNQPQHF
CDR3 DNA: TGCAGTGCTAGAGACCGGGGGTTTTGGAGCAATCAGCCCCAGCATTTT

V gene: TRBV30
D gene: TRBD1
clone size: many
J gene: TRBJ1-2
CDR3 protein: CAWTRGDGGYTF
CDR3 DNA: TGTGCCTGGACCAGGGGGGACGGTGGCTACACCTTC

V gene: TRBV20-1
D gene: NA
clone size: few
J gene: TRBJ2-3
CDR3 protein: CSARTPSVDTQYF
CDR3 DNA: TGCAGTGCTAGGACACCTTCTGTAGATACGCAGTATTTT

V gene: TRBV9
D gene: TRBD2
clone size: NA
J gene: TRBJ2-1
CDR3 protein: CASSFRRLAQADEQFF
CDR3 DNA: TGTGCCAGCAGCTTCCGCCGACTAGCTCAAGCCGATGAGCAGTTCTTC

V gene: TRBV4-2
D gene: NA
clone size: NA
J gene: TRBJ2-1
CDR3 protein: CASSHETRNNEQFF
CDR3 DNA: TGTGCCAGCAGCCACGAGACTAGGAACAATGAGCAGTTCTTC

V gene: TRBV3-1
D gene: NA
clone size: many
J gene: TRBJ2-1
CDR3 protein: CASSQDSGGRGRFF
CDR3 DNA: TGTGCCAGCAGCCAAGATTCCGGGGGGCGGGGGAGGTTCTTC

V gene: TRBV12-3/TRBV12-4
D gene: TRBD1
clone size: NA
J gene: TRBJ1-1
CDR3 protein: CASSRTGAEAFF
CDR3 DNA: TGTGCCAGCAGTCGGACAGGGGCTGAAGCTTTCTTT